A single sample is the source of the 4 T cell receptor beta chains below, sequenced in a study of cytomegalovirus exposure and HLA in healthy donors (dated by TCRdb to about 2017). Libraries came from the immunoSEQ multiplex PCR assay. For the multiplex PCR, a mixture combining 60 forward primers for TCR Vbeta segments and 13 reverse primers for TCR Jbeta segments was used. TCRdb re-hosts the immuneACCESS table, in-frame sequences only. Its copies lack some clones; in the studies checked, an unresolved V gene accounts for under half of them, and the cause for the rest is not known. In all, the sample holds roughly 100,000 clones, and 60% to 80% of those were seen once. Of the sample, under 4% is held by the ten largest clones. The sequenced material came from PBMCs. Receptors were obtained from a man aged 25 to 40 in good health and CMV-seronegative.

This sequence joins TRBV10-3 and TRBJ2-4, with a tentative D call TRBD1 (6 bases). This CDR3 has 14 residues. Germline assignment: CDR1 ENHRY and CDR2 SYGVKD. The V gene lost 1 base and the J gene lost 5 bases, with 9 bases spanning the gap. CDR3 nucleotides: TGTGCCATCAGTGAGTGGGACACCCAAAACATTCAGTACTTC. Its protein product is CAISEWDTQNIQYF.

V and J are TRBV28 and TRBJ1-5; perhaps TRBD1 as D (6 bases). The CDR3 runs 13 residues. The ends were cut back, 7 bases at V and 2 bases at J, with 9 bases in the middle. CDR1 and CDR2 (germline): MDHEN, SYDVKM. Here the CDR3 DNA reads TGTGCCAGCACCCGGACAGGCAATCAGCCCCAGCATTTT. Protein sequence: CASTRTGNQPQHF.

The rearrangement joins TRBV7-3 to TRBJ1-2; 8 nucleotides agree with TRBD1. Germline CDR1 is SGHTA and CDR2 is FQGTGA. After removal of 5 bases from V and 14 bases from J, the junction contained 10 bases not matched to a gene. The CDR3 covers 12 residues. CDR3 bases: TGTGCCAGCAGCCCCGGGACAGGACCTCTGACCTTC. This sequence encodes CASSPGTGPLTF.

This chain uses TRBV18 with TRBJ1-1; 9 bases are shared with TRBD1. The germline V gene encodes CDR1 KGHSH and CDR2 LQKENI. The V segment lost 3 bases and the J segment 6 bases; nucleotides outside the gene matches: 5. This CDR3 is built from 14 residues. The CDR3, as DNA: TGTGCCAGCTCACCCTCCGGGACAGGGCCTGAAGCTTTCTTT. It yields the protein CASSPSGTGPEAFF. Full variable domain (rest looked up from reference TRBV18 and TRBJ1-1): NAGVMQNPRHLVRRRGQEARLRCSPMKGHSHVYWYRQLPEEGLKFMVYLQKENIIDESGMPKERFSAEFPKEGPSILRIQQVVRGDSAAYFCASSPSGTGPEAFFGQGTRLTVV.